A selection of T cell receptor beta chains follows, all from one sample in a study of T cells in Graves' hyperthyroidism and ophthalmopathy. Using its own MiXCR run on the multiplex PCR reads, TCRdb lists one record per CDR3 protein. Among a few hundred thousand distinct CDR3 sequences listed, approximately 23% were seen once. Sequenced: blood. These receptors were taken from a woman in her 70s with Graves' ophthalmopathy. CDR3s include the opening cysteine and the closing phenylalanine or tryptophan. The order of the fields is D gene, V gene, J gene, clone size, CDR3 DNA, CDR3 protein. A D gene is named only where the DNA matches it firmly. The listing skips clone size in some rows; elsewhere it reads once, few, many or a size class.

d_gene: -; v_gene: TRBV12-3/TRBV12-4; j_gene: TRBJ2-5; abundance: many; CDR3nt: TGTGCCAGCAGTCCCGGGACTCGGCGGCGAGAGACCCAGTACTTC; CDR3aa: CASSPGTRRRETQYF
d_gene: TRBD2; v_gene: TRBV11-2; j_gene: TRBJ2-1; abundance: -; CDR3nt: TGTGCCAGCAGCCCTAGGACTAGGAGCTCCTACAATGAGCAGTTCTTC; CDR3aa: CASSPRTRSSYNEQFF
d_gene: -; v_gene: TRBV20-1; j_gene: TRBJ2-1; abundance: few; CDR3nt: TGCAGTGGATTCCCAGCGAATCCCTCCAGTAGTGAGCAGTTCTTC; CDR3aa: CSGFPANPSSSEQFF
d_gene: -; v_gene: TRBV7-3; j_gene: TRBJ2-5; abundance: many; CDR3nt: TGTGCCAGCAGCCCCGGGGCAGGGGAGACCCAGTACTTC; CDR3aa: CASSPGAGETQYF
d_gene: -; v_gene: TRBV27; j_gene: TRBJ1-1; abundance: few; CDR3nt: TGTGCCAGCAGGGGGGGTTTAATGAACACTGAAGCTTTCTTT; CDR3aa: CASRGGLMNTEAFF
d_gene: -; v_gene: TRBV20-1; j_gene: TRBJ1-2; abundance: -; CDR3nt: TGCAGTGCTAGTGTGGGGGCAGGAAACTATGGCTACACCTTC; CDR3aa: CSASVGAGNYGYTF
d_gene: -; v_gene: TRBV28; j_gene: TRBJ1-5; abundance: few; CDR3nt: TGTGCCAGCAGTTTAGCGGGCCTCACAGAGCCCCAGCATTTT; CDR3aa: CASSLAGLTEPQHF
d_gene: -; v_gene: TRBV3-1; j_gene: TRBJ2-1; abundance: many; CDR3nt: TGTGCCAGCAGCCAAGATGGCAACCGCAATGAGCAGTTCTTC; CDR3aa: CASSQDGNRNEQFF
d_gene: -; v_gene: TRBV3-1; j_gene: TRBJ1-3; abundance: few; CDR3nt: TGTGCCAGCAGCCAAGATCTGGCCCTAGTTTCTGGAAACACCATATATTTT; CDR3aa: CASSQDLALVSGNTIYF
d_gene: TRBD1; v_gene: TRBV20-1; j_gene: TRBJ2-7; abundance: -; CDR3nt: TGCAGTGCTAGCCTCCCGACAGGGGCGGTTAGCGAGTACGAGCAGTACTTC; CDR3aa: CSASLPTGAVSEYEQYF
d_gene: -; v_gene: TRBV4-2; j_gene: TRBJ2-2; abundance: -; CDR3nt: TGTGCCAGCAGCCAAGATGTGTATCGGCCCGAGAGAGGGGAGCTGTTTTTT; CDR3aa: CASSQDVYRPERGELFF
d_gene: -; v_gene: TRBV5-6; j_gene: TRBJ2-1; abundance: -; CDR3nt: TGTGCCAGCAGCTTGGCTCCAGGGGATGAGCAGTTCTTC; CDR3aa: CASSLAPGDEQFF
d_gene: -; v_gene: TRBV27; j_gene: TRBJ1-2; abundance: -; CDR3nt: TGTGCCAGCATCGGGCGGGAGGGCTACACCTTC; CDR3aa: CASIGREGYTF
d_gene: -; v_gene: TRBV5-1; j_gene: TRBJ2-1; abundance: -; CDR3nt: TGCGCCAGCAGCTTGGGGGCCATCTACAATGAGCAGTTCTTC; CDR3aa: CASSLGAIYNEQFF
d_gene: -; v_gene: TRBV4-1; j_gene: TRBJ2-7; abundance: -; CDR3nt: TGCGCCAGCAGCCTGAACACAGGGAGCTCCTACGAGCAGTACTTC; CDR3aa: CASSLNTGSSYEQYF
d_gene: TRBD1; v_gene: TRBV15; j_gene: TRBJ1-2; abundance: many; CDR3nt: TGTGCCACCAGCAGAGGCCCCGAACAGGGGGCTTCTTACGGTTACTATGGCTACACCTTC; CDR3aa: CATSRGPEQGASYGYYGYTF
d_gene: TRBD2; v_gene: TRBV5-1; j_gene: TRBJ2-3; abundance: few; CDR3nt: TGCGCCAGCAGCTTCGGACTAGAACTTGATACGCAGTATTTT; CDR3aa: CASSFGLELDTQYF
d_gene: -; v_gene: TRBV28; j_gene: TRBJ1-2; abundance: few; CDR3nt: TGTGCCATAGCCGTACGGCGAAACTATGGCTACACCTTC; CDR3aa: CAIAVRRNYGYTF
d_gene: TRBD1; v_gene: TRBV12-3/TRBV12-4; j_gene: TRBJ1-2; abundance: few; CDR3nt: TGTGCCAGCAGTCGACGACAGGGTGGGTTCGATGGCTACACCTTC; CDR3aa: CASSRRQGGFDGYTF
d_gene: -; v_gene: TRBV12-3/TRBV12-4; j_gene: TRBJ2-1; abundance: many; CDR3nt: TGTGCCAGCAGTTTAGCGGGAGCCGCCGGTGAGCAGTTCTTC; CDR3aa: CASSLAGAAGEQFF
d_gene: -; v_gene: TRBV5-1; j_gene: TRBJ1-1; abundance: few; CDR3nt: TGCGCCAGCAGCTTGGGGCAGGCAATCACTGAAGCTTTCTTT; CDR3aa: CASSLGQAITEAFF
d_gene: -; v_gene: TRBV11-2; j_gene: TRBJ2-5; abundance: many; CDR3nt: TGTGCCAGCAGCTTGGGTGGGACAGAGACCCAGTACTTC; CDR3aa: CASSLGGTETQYF
d_gene: -; v_gene: TRBV11-2; j_gene: TRBJ1-5; abundance: many; CDR3nt: TGTGCCAGCAGCTTAGAGGGGGTGGGGAATCAGCCCCAGCATTTT; CDR3aa: CASSLEGVGNQPQHF
d_gene: -; v_gene: TRBV5-6; j_gene: TRBJ1-4; abundance: -; CDR3nt: TGTGCCAGCAGCCTGGGACACTTGGAAAAACTGTTTTTT; CDR3aa: CASSLGHLEKLFF
d_gene: -; v_gene: TRBV27; j_gene: TRBJ1-2; abundance: few; CDR3nt: TGTGCCAGTGGGCGGGCTGATGGCTACACCTTC; CDR3aa: CASGRADGYTF
d_gene: -; v_gene: TRBV24-1; j_gene: TRBJ2-5; abundance: few; CDR3nt: TGTGCCACCAGTGATTCTTCCGGTGGTGTAGCAGAGACCCAGTACTTC; CDR3aa: CATSDSSGGVAETQYF
d_gene: -; v_gene: TRBV2; j_gene: TRBJ2-7; abundance: many; CDR3nt: TGTGCCAGCACCACTGACTCCTACGAGCAGTACTTC; CDR3aa: CASTTDSYEQYF
d_gene: TRBD1; v_gene: TRBV20-1; j_gene: TRBJ2-1; abundance: few; CDR3nt: TGCAGTGCTGGGTCGGGACAGGTCTACAATGAGCAGATCTTC; CDR3aa: CSAGSGQVYNEQIF
d_gene: -; v_gene: TRBV28; j_gene: TRBJ2-7; abundance: many; CDR3nt: TGTGCCAGCAGTTTATCCGGGTTTAACTACGAGCAGTACTTC; CDR3aa: CASSLSGFNYEQYF